Below are 10 T cell receptor beta chains sequenced from a single sample in a study of vaccination and CD4 T cells after COVID-19. For these receptors, no antigen is known. This sample's treatment: approximately 9-day PBMC culture with coronavirus spike peptide pools or control peptides (ViraFEST assay). It was before the COVID-19 pandemic (2011-2018) that the unexposed donor's CD4+ T cells were collected. The Oncomine TCR Beta short-read assay generated sequence data from the DNA of cultured CD4+ T cells. Genomic DNA extraction was carried out from cultured CD4+ T cells. TCRdb re-called the PCR reads through MiXCR, storing one row per CDR3 protein. The top ten clones hold roughly 34% of a sample with thousands of distinct CDR3 sequences, 35% of them seen once. The sequencing input was CD4+ T cells from blood, cultured in vitro. These receptor sequences come from a human donor in good health.

This chain joins TRBV15 and TRBJ2-3; the D call may be TRBD1 or TRBD2 (6 bases each). This CDR3 spans 15 amino acids. The germline V gene has CDR1 LNHNV and CDR2 YYDKDF (reference sequence). The V gene lost 2 bases and the J gene lost 9 bases, with 18 bases spanning the gap. The CDR3 reads CATSRRGVDSLTQYF. Written as DNA, the CDR3 is TGTGCCACCAGCAGACGCGGGGTGGACAGCCTAACGCAGTATTTT. The variable domain in full, completed from reference TRBV15 and TRBJ2-3, reads DAMVIQNPRYQVTQFGKPVTLSCSQTLNHNVMYWYQQKSSQAPKLLFHYYDKDFNNEADTPDNFQSRRPNTSFCFLDIRSPGLGDTAMYLCATSRRGVDSLTQYFGPGTRLTVL.

This clonotype occurred a few times. The V and J genes are TRBV7-3 and TRBJ1-2, with D perhaps TRBD1 (5 bases). Germline assignment: CDR1 SGHTA and CDR2 FQGTGA. Trimming pared 4 bases from V and 8 bases from J, leaving 23 bases between. This CDR3 is built from 16 residues. The CDR3 DNA is TGTGCCAGCAGCTCCACTCCGGGACGGAGTTTAGGCGGCTACACCTTC. This sequence encodes CASSSTPGRSLGGYTF.

This clonotype was seen a few times. The chain uses TRBV5-4 and TRBJ1-2, with D perhaps matching TRBD1 (5 bases). This CDR3 region has 14 residues. The V end was cut by 0 bases, the J end by 4 bases, with 10 bases between. The V gene's germline CDR1 is SGHNT and CDR2 YYREEE (reference sequence). CDR3 coding DNA: TGTGCCAGCAGCTTGGTCGACCAGGGCTATGGCTACACCTTC. This encodes CASSLVDQGYGYTF.

This clonotype was counted a few times. The chain employs TRBV2 and TRBJ1-5; possibly TRBD1 for D (6 bases). The CDR3 covers 14 residues. CDR1 and CDR2 from the germline V gene are SNHLY and FYNNEI. V gave up 7 bases and J gave up 6 bases, with 16 bases separating them. The CDR3 DNA sequence: TGTGCCAGCAAGGGGGGGGGAGAAGGTCAGCCCCAGCATTTT. It codes for CASKGGGEGQPQHF. Supplemented by reference TRBV2 and TRBJ1-5, the full variable domain reads EPEVTQTPSHQVTQMGQEVILRCVPISNHLYFYWYRQILGQKVEFLVSFYNNEISEKSEIFDDQFSVERPDGSNFTLKIRSTKLEDSAMYFCASKGGGEGQPQHFGDGTRLSIL.

This clonotype has more than one count but fewer than ten. The gene calls are TRBV10-3 and TRBJ2-3; D is perhaps TRBD1 (5 bases). Germline assignment: CDR1 ENHRY and CDR2 SYGVKD. Trimming stripped 7 bases from V and 6 bases from J, with 14 bases between. The CDR3 runs 13 residues. CDR3 bases: TGTGCCATCACGCCCGCGCAGGGTGATACGCAGTATTTT. Protein: CAITPAQGDTQYF.

The V and J genes are TRBV4-2 and TRBJ1-4; 8 nucleotides line up with TRBD1. CDR1 and CDR2 from the germline V gene are LGHNA and YNFKEQ. Trimming at V came to 5 bases and at J to 0 bases, leaving 11 bases not matched to a gene. The CDR3 totals 18 residues. CDR3 bases: TGTGCCAGCAGCAAGGGGGCGACAGGGGCCACAACTAATGAAAAACTGTTTTTT. It specifies CASSKGATGATTNEKLFF.

J is TRBJ2-7 and V is TRBV4-3, with 7 bases matching TRBD2. Germline lookup yields CDR1 LGHNA and CDR2 YSLEER. This CDR3 has 15 residues. V was clipped by 0 bases and J by 3 bases; unmatched bases: 5. CDR3 residues: CASSQELASGYEQYF. In DNA form, the CDR3 reads TGCGCCAGCAGCCAAGAGTTGGCTAGCGGCTACGAGCAGTACTTC.

J is TRBJ2-7 and V is TRBV20-1, with 11 nucleotides matching TRBD2. Germline V lookup: CDR1 DFQATT, CDR2 SNEGSKA (reference sequence). V was clipped by 6 bases and J by 3 bases; unmatched bases: 16. This CDR3 region has 17 residues. The CDR3 nucleotides read TGCAGTGCAAGACCAATTAGCGGGAGGGCTGAGGTCTACGAGCAGTACTTC. The encoded protein is CSARPISGRAEVYEQYF.

A few counts support this clonotype. The chain couples TRBV19 to TRBJ1-1; no clear D gene. Germline CDR1 LNHDA, CDR2 SQIVND (reference sequence). V was pared by 6 bases and J by 0 bases, with 11 bases between. The CDR3 totals 14 residues. The CDR3 is CASSYLSLNTEAFF. CDR3 sequence (DNA): TGTGCCAGTAGCTATCTCTCCCTGAACACTGAAGCTTTCTTT.

V usage is TRBV19 and J usage is TRBJ2-5; D is unresolved. Trimming stripped 3 bases from V and 2 bases from J, with 10 bases between. CDR1 is LNHDA and CDR2 is SQIVND in the germline V gene (reference sequence). This CDR3 has 14 residues. DNA for the CDR3: TGTGCCAGTAGTATGTCGGGTCCTCAAGAGACCCAGTACTTC. This translates into CASSMSGPQETQYF. Combining the CDR3 with reference TRBV19 and TRBJ2-5 gives the whole variable domain DGGITQSPKYLFRKEGQNVTLSCEQNLNHDAMYWYRQDPGQGLRLIYYSQIVNDFQKGDIAEGYSVSREKKESFPLTVTSAQKNPTAFYLCASSMSGPQETQYFGPGTRLLVL.